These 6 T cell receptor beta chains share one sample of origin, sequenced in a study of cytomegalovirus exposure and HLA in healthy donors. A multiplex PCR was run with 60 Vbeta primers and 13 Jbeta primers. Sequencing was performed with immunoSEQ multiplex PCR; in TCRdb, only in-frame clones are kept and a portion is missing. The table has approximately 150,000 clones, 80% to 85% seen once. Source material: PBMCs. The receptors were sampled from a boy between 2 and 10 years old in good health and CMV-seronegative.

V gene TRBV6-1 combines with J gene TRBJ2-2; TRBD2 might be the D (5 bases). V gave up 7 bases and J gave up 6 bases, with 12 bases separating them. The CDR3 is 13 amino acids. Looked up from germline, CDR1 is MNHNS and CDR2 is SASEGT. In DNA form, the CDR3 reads TGTGCCAGCACCCGGCGGGTGGCCGGGGAGCTGTTTTTT. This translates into CASTRRVAGELFF.

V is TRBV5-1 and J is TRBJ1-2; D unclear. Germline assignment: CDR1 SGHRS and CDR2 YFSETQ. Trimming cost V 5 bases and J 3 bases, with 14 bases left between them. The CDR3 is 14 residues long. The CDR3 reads CASRPIRSHYGYTF. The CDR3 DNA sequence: TGCGCCAGCAGGCCCATACGGTCGCACTATGGCTACACCTTC. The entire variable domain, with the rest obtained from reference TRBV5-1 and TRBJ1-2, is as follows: KAGVTQTPRYLIKTRGQQVTLSCSPISGHRSVSWYQQTPGQGLQFLFEYFSETQRNKGNFPGRFSGRQFSNSRSEMNVSTLELGDSALYLCASRPIRSHYGYTFGSGTRLTVV.

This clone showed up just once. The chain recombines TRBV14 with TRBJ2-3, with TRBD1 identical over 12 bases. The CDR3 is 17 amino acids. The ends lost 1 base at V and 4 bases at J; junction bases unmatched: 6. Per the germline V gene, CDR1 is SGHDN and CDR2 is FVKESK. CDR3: CASSQVSGTGGADTQYF. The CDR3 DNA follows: TGTGCCAGCAGCCAAGTCTCCGGGACAGGGGGCGCAGATACGCAGTATTTT.

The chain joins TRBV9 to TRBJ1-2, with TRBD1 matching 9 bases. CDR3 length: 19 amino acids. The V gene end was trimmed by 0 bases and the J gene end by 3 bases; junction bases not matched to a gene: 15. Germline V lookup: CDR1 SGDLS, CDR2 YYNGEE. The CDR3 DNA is TGTGCCAGCAGCGTAGGACCCAGGGACAGGGTCCCGGAGGACTATGGCTACACCTTC. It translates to CASSVGPRDRVPEDYGYTF.

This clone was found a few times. CDR3 in DNA: TGTGCCAGCAGTGGAGATAACAGGGGGCGCAACTACAATGAGCAGTTCTTC. It specifies CASSGDNRGRNYNEQFF. The rearrangement uses TRBV25-1 and TRBJ2-1, with TRBD1 identical over 9 bases. Germline V gene data show CDR1 as MGHDK and CDR2 as SYGVNS. This CDR3 region has 17 residues. Losses at the gene ends were 4 bases for V and 3 bases for J; bases not matched to a gene: 10.

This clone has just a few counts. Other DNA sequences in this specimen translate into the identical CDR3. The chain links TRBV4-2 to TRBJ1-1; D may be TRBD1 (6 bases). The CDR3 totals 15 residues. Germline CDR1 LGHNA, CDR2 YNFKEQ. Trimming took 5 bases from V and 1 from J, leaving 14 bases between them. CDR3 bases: TGTGCCAGCAGCTTGAGGCAGACAGGGAACACTGAAGCTTTCTTT. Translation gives CASSLRQTGNTEAFF.